This T cell receptor (beta chain) emerged from a study of cytotoxic CD8 clonotypes in ibrutinib-treated CLL. Study-wide points: Clonality went higher at ibrutinib response and then dropped back toward baseline at progression.

The V gene lost 0 bases and the J gene lost 8 bases, with 14 bases spanning the gap. Germline CDR1 is SGDLS and CDR2 is YYNGEE. The CDR3 is 14 residues long. The assay was immunoSEQ multiplex PCR, and TCRdb's table has in-frame clones only and misses some. The sample records roughly 160,000 clones, about four fifths being singletons. Cryopreserved PBMCs supplied 1.5 to 2.5 micrograms of genomic DNA for TCR beta libraries. Comments on this clone: As yet, its antigen is unknown.

The sequence derives from a human donor with chronic lymphocytic leukemia. The chain employs TRBV9 and TRBJ1-1; no definite D call. The sequencing used PBMCs, collected after 12 months of ibrutinib treatment. As DNA, the CDR3 is TGTGCCAGCAGCGTAGATACCGACGCCCGGGAAGCTTTCTTT. Translating gives CASSVDTDAREAFF.